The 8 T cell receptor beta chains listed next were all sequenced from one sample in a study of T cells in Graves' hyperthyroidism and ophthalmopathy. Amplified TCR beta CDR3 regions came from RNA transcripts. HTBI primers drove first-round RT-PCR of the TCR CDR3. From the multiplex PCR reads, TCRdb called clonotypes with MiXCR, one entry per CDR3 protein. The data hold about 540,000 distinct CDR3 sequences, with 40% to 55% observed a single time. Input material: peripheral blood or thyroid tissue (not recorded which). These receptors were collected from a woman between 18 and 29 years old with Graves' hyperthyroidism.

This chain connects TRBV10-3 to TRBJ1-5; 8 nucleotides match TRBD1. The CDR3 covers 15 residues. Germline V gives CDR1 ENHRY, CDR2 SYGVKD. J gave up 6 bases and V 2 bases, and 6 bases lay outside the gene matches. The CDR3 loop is CAISEAGGVGQPQHF. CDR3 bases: TGTGCCATCAGTGAGGCAGGGGGCGTCGGTCAGCCCCAGCATTTT.

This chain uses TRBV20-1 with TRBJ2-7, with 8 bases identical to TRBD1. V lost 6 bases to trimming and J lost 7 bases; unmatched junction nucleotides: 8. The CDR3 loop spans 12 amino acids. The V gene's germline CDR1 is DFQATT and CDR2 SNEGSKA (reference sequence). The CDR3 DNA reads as TGCAGTGCCCCGACTGGGGACAGGGAGCAGTACTTC. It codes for CSAPTGDREQYF.

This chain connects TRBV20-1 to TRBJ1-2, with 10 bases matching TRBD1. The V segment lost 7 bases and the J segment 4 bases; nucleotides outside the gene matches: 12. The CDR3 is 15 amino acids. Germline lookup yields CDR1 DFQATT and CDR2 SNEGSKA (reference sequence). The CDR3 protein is CSGNDRGPGSYGYTF. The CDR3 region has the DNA TGCAGTGGAAACGACAGGGGGCCGGGAAGCTATGGCTACACCTTC.

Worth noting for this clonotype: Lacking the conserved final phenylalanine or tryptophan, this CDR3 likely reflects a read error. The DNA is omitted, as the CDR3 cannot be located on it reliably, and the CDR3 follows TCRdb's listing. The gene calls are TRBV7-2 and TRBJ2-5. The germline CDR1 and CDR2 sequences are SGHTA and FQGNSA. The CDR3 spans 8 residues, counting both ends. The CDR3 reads CASSFDLS.

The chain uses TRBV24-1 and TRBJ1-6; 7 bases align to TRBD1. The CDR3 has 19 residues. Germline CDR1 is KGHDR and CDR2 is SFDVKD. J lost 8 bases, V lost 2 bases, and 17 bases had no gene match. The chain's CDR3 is CATSDSRQGARETYSPLHF. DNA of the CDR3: TGTGCCACCAGTGATTCTAGACAGGGCGCGAGGGAGACTTATTCACCCCTCCACTTT.

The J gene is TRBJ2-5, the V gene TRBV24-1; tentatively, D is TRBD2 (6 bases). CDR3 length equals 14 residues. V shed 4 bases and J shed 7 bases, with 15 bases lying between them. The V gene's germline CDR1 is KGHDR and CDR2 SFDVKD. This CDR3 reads CATSEEGFSGTQYF. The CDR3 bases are TGTGCCACCAGTGAGGAGGGGTTTTCGGGGACCCAGTACTTC.

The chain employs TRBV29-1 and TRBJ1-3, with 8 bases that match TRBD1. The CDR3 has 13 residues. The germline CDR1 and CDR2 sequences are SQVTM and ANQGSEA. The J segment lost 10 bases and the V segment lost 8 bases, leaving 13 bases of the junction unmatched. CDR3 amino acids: CSILTGDGETIYF. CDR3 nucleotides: TGCAGCATCCTGACAGGGGATGGGGAGACCATATATTTT.

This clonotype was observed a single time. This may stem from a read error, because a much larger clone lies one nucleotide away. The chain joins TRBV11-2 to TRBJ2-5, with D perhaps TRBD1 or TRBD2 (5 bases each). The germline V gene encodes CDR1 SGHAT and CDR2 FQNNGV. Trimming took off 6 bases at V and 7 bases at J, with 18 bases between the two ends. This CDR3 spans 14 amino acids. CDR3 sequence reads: CASSYLGTVRTQYF. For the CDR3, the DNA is TGTGCCAGCAGTTATCTGGGGACGGTACGGACCCAGTACTTC.